The 9 T cell receptor beta chains listed next were all sequenced from one sample in a study of T cell responses to AZD1222 COVID-19 vaccine. Here immunoSEQ multiplex PCR was the method, and the copy in TCRdb shows in-frame clones only, minus some. The table shows 90,000 to 120,000 clones, with about 95% occurring only once. Sample: peripheral blood, taken on day 0 of AZD1222 vaccination. Receptors were obtained from an adult in good health.

V is TRBV7-9 and J is TRBJ2-7, with 11 positions matching TRBD2. J was trimmed by 9 bases and V by 5 bases; bases with no gene match: 9. CDR3 size: 14 residues. In germline, CDR1 is SEHNR, CDR2 FQNEAQ (reference sequence). The CDR3 sequence: CASSPSGGNLGQYF. The CDR3 DNA is TGTGCCAGCAGCCCTAGCGGGGGGAACCTCGGGCAGTACTTC.

The rearrangement joins TRBV4-3 to TRBJ1-5; D may be TRBD1 (6 bases). The germline V and J ends were trimmed by 3 bases and 7 bases, with 16 bases remaining between them. The CDR3 has 15 residues. The germline CDR1 and CDR2 sequences are LGHNA and YSLEER. Here the CDR3 DNA reads TGCGCCAGCAGCCAGGCACAGGGTTCTTTCCAGCCCCAGCATTTT. It is translated as CASSQAQGSFQPQHF.

The genes are TRBV21-1 and TRBJ2-1; the table's TRBD2 call for D was not verified on the DNA. TRBV21-1 constitutes a pseudogene. The CDR3 covers 19 residues. The CDR3 loop reads CASGRALTHTSSSYNEQFF. In DNA form, the CDR3 reads TGTGCCAGTGGGCGGGCTCTAACCCATACTTCGAGCTCCTACAATGAGCAGTTCTTC.

The rearrangement uses TRBV5-1 and TRBJ1-6; the D is unclear. Germline V gene lookup returns CDR1 SGHRS and CDR2 YFSETQ. V dropped 0 bases and J dropped 2 bases, with 9 bases sitting between them. This CDR3 comprises 16 residues. As DNA, the CDR3 is TGCGCCAGCAGCTTGGCCGGGGTGACCTATAATTCACCCCTCCACTTT. Protein: CASSLAGVTYNSPLHF.

V is TRBV19 and J is TRBJ1-3; D is unclear. Looked up from germline, CDR1 is LNHDA and CDR2 is SQIVND (reference sequence). This CDR3 is 14 amino acids long. V was clipped by 3 bases and J by 0 bases, with 6 bases between them. CDR3 sequence: CASSMGGSGNTIYF. Written as DNA, the CDR3 is TGTGCCAGTAGTATGGGCGGCTCTGGAAACACCATATATTTT. Filled out from reference TRBV19 and TRBJ1-3, the complete variable domain reads DGGITQSPKYLFRKEGQNVTLSCEQNLNHDAMYWYRQDPGQGLRLIYYSQIVNDFQKGDIAEGYSVSREKKESFPLTVTSAQKNPTAFYLCASSMGGSGNTIYFGEGSWLTVV.

The V gene is TRBV6-1, the J gene TRBJ1-2; weak D call: TRBD1 (5 bases). V shed 0 bases and J shed 2 bases, with 10 bases lying between them. Looked up from germline, CDR1 is MNHNS and CDR2 is SASEGT. The CDR3 has 15 amino acids. The CDR3 reads CASSEARDANYGYTF. CDR3 sequence (DNA): TGTGCCAGCAGTGAAGCGAGGGACGCAAACTATGGCTACACCTTC.

This chain connects TRBV4-3 to TRBJ1-1; the match to TRBD1 covers 8 bases. V lost 2 bases and J lost 11; bases outside the gene matches: 7. Germline lookup yields CDR1 LGHNA and CDR2 YSLEER. CDR3 length equals 13 residues. CDR3 protein: CASSQQGALGAFF. The CDR3 bases are TGCGCCAGCAGCCAACAGGGGGCTCTGGGGGCTTTCTTT.

V is TRBV7-2 and J is TRBJ2-7; 9 bases line up with TRBD1. Per germline, CDR1 SGHTA and CDR2 FQGNSA. With 5 bases clipped from V and 2 bases from J, the junction kept 7 bases outside the gene matches. The CDR3 is 15 amino acids. CDR3 protein: CASSRGQGQTYEQYF. DNA for the CDR3: TGTGCCAGCAGCCGCGGACAGGGGCAAACCTACGAGCAGTACTTC. The complete variable domain, with remaining parts taken from reference TRBV7-2 and TRBJ2-7, reads GAGVSQSPSNKVTEKGKDVELRCDPISGHTALYWYRQSLGQGLEFLIYFQGNSAPDKSGLPSDRFSAERTGGSVSTLTIQRTQQEDSAVYLCASSRGQGQTYEQYFGPGTRLTVT.

This chain connects TRBV30 to TRBJ1-2; D gene unclear. The CDR3 length is 15 residues. Germline CDR1 GTSNPN, CDR2 SVGIG (reference sequence). V was pared by 0 bases and J by 6 bases, with 17 bases between. CDR3 sequence: CAWSVLTPATDGYTF. CDR3 bases: TGTGCCTGGAGTGTACTGACACCCGCTACCGATGGCTACACCTTC.